This is a list of T cell receptor beta chains from one sample in a study of T-cell reconstitution after alpha-beta-depleted transplantation in children. Each CDR3 protein gets one entry after TCRdb re-called the PCR reads with MiXCR. The sample lists some 260,000 distinct CDR3 sequences; 20% to 30% were seen once. The sequenced sample was PBMCs, mostly from graft donor cells, obtained 360 days after TCRalphabeta/CD19-depleted stem cell transplant. The receptors stem from a female patient aged 2-15 years who had a stem cell transplant for congenital amegakaryocytic thrombocytopenia, so the T cells may come from the graft donor. The CDR3 runs from the conserved cysteine through the conserved F or W. The D gene is left open where the match is weak. Size is stated for part of the rows, as once, few or many counts, or as a class when the clone is expanded.

D gene	V gene	clone size	J gene	CDR3 protein	CDR3 DNA
.	TRBV7-9	few	TRBJ2-1	CASSSKRLWSSYNEQFF	TGTGCCAGCAGCTCCAAAAGGCTGTGGAGCTCCTACAATGAGCAGTTCTTC
.	TRBV12-3/TRBV12-4	many	TRBJ2-1	CASSFRQPRNEQFF	TGTGCCAGCAGTTTCCGACAGCCTAGGAATGAGCAGTTCTTC
.	TRBV7-3	.	TRBJ2-2	CASSLNYNTGELFF	TGTGCCAGCAGCTTAAACTACAACACCGGGGAGCTGTTTTTT
.	TRBV6-1	.	TRBJ1-1	CASSEKTAQYEAFF	TGTGCCAGCAGTGAAAAGACAGCCCAGTACGAAGCTTTCTTT
.	TRBV11-2	few	TRBJ1-2	CASSLLGSNYGYTF	TGTGCCAGCAGCTTACTTGGCAGTAACTATGGCTACACCTTC
.	TRBV29-1	few	TRBJ1-1	CSGGARGNAFF	TGCAGCGGGGGGGCCCGGGGCAATGCTTTCTTT
.	TRBV7-2	.	TRBJ2-5	CASSLPPQQETQYF	TGTGCCAGCAGCTTACCCCCCCAGCAAGAGACCCAGTACTTC
.	TRBV5-1	many	TRBJ2-3	CASSLGTLRGTDTQYF	TGCGCCAGCAGCTTGGGGACCCTACGTGGGACAGATACGCAGTATTTT
.	TRBV20-1	few	TRBJ2-7	CSACFRDTGLEQYF	TGCAGTGCCTGCTTCCGGGACACGGGCCTCGAGCAGTACTTC
.	TRBV29-1	many	TRBJ2-7	CSVGESRYEQYF	TGCAGCGTTGGGGAGTCTCGCTACGAGCAGTACTTC
TRBD2	TRBV12-3/TRBV12-4	few	TRBJ2-1	CASSLVRAGDNEQFF	TGTGCCAGCAGTTTAGTTCGAGCGGGAGACAATGAGCAGTTCTTC
TRBD1	TRBV27	.	TRBJ2-3	CASRPLSTGADTQYF	TGTGCCAGCAGGCCCTTGTCGACAGGGGCAGATACGCAGTATTTT
TRBD1	TRBV5-6	few	TRBJ2-3	CASSSPGQGLPDTQYF	TGTGCCAGCAGTTCGCCGGGACAGGGTTTACCAGATACGCAGTATTTT
.	TRBV12-3/TRBV12-4	.	TRBJ1-1	CASSGYTEAFF	TGTGCCAGCAGTGGCTACACTGAAGCTTTCTTT
.	TRBV28	.	TRBJ1-2	CASTPGLLEGYTF	TGTGCCAGCACACCGGGATTGTTGGAAGGCTACACCTTC
.	TRBV5-1	.	TRBJ1-1	CASSPGGGTEAFF	TGCGCCAGCAGCCCCGGGGGGGGCACTGAAGCTTTCTTT
TRBD2	TRBV20-1	many	TRBJ2-7	CSARLAATYEQYF	TGCAGTGCTAGACTAGCGGCTACCTACGAGCAGTACTTC
.	TRBV20-1	.	TRBJ2-1	CSALYPGYNEQFF	TGCAGTGCCCTATATCCAGGCTACAATGAGCAGTTCTTC
.	TRBV7-9	.	TRBJ1-1	CASSPQLNTEAFF	TGTGCCAGCAGCCCACAGCTGAACACTGAAGCTTTCTTT
TRBD1	TRBV2	.	TRBJ2-1	CARRDRGSYNEQFF	TGTGCCAGAAGGGACAGGGGCTCCTACAATGAGCAGTTCTTC
.	TRBV12-3/TRBV12-4	.	TRBJ1-3	CASSSRPSGAGNTIYF	TGTGCCAGCAGCTCTCGGCCTTCTGGGGCTGGAAACACCATATATTTT
.	TRBV5-1	few	TRBJ2-7	CASSQRMGSSYEQYF	TGCGCCAGCAGCCAAAGGATGGGGTCGTCCTACGAGCAGTACTTC
.	TRBV20-1	.	TRBJ2-3	CSASHPPGRLGQYF	TGCAGTGCTAGCCACCCCCCCGGGCGGTTAGGGCAGTATTTT
.	TRBV6-1	.	TRBJ1-1	CASYRVGNTEAFF	TGTGCCAGCTACAGGGTGGGGAACACTGAAGCTTTCTTT
.	TRBV4-3	many	TRBJ2-3	CASSQYETDTQYF	TGCGCCAGCAGCCAGTATGAAACAGATACGCAGTATTTT
TRBD1	TRBV10-3	.	TRBJ2-3	CAISGLEGTGGIDTQYF	TGTGCCATCAGTGGCCTAGAGGGGACAGGAGGGATTGATACGCAGTATTTT
TRBD2	TRBV7-2	.	TRBJ2-5	CASSPSGTSGGQTQYF	TGTGCCAGCAGCCCTAGTGGGACTAGCGGGGGGCAGACCCAGTACTTC
.	TRBV20-1	.	TRBJ1-1	CSAARSRAFF	TGCAGTGCTGCCAGGAGTCGAGCTTTCTTT
TRBD1	TRBV5-4	.	TRBJ2-7	CASSLVLDRAYEQYF	TGTGCCAGCAGCCTGGTACTGGACAGGGCGTACGAGCAGTACTTC
TRBD2	TRBV12-3/TRBV12-4	few	TRBJ2-1	CASSLELLAGILDEQFF	TGTGCCAGCAGTTTAGAGTTACTAGCGGGGATTTTGGATGAGCAGTTCTTC
.	TRBV7-2	few	TRBJ2-6	CASSLRGRLAGANVLTF	TGTGCCAGCAGCTTACGAGGGAGGCTGGCCGGGGCCAACGTCCTGACTTTC
TRBD2	TRBV11-2	.	TRBJ2-5	CASSLGTSGPETQYF	TGTGCCAGCAGCTTAGGGACTAGCGGGCCAGAGACCCAGTACTTC
TRBD2	TRBV5-5	few	TRBJ2-1	CASRTQLAGGVDEQFF	TGTGCCAGCAGAACCCAACTAGCGGGGGGTGTTGATGAGCAGTTCTTC
.	TRBV12-3/TRBV12-4	many	TRBJ1-1	CASSSVRNTEAFF	TGTGCCAGCAGTTCGGTGCGCAACACTGAAGCTTTCTTT
.	TRBV4-1	few	TRBJ1-2	CASSQFNRGSGYTF	TGCGCCAGCAGCCAATTTAATAGGGGTAGCGGCTACACCTTC
.	TRBV27	.	TRBJ2-3	CASSWAGSTDTQYF	TGTGCCAGCAGTTGGGCAGGGAGCACAGATACGCAGTATTTT
TRBD1	TRBV29-1	.	TRBJ1-2	CSAIFQGDQYGYTF	TGCAGCGCTATTTTCCAGGGGGATCAGTATGGCTACACCTTC
.	TRBV7-8	.	TRBJ2-2	CASSPTVNTGELFF	TGTGCCAGCTCCCCGACCGTGAACACCGGGGAGCTGTTTTTT
TRBD2	TRBV7-8	few	TRBJ2-3	CASSPTGTRETDTQYF	TGTGCCAGCAGCCCGACCGGGACTAGAGAGACAGATACGCAGTATTTT
.	TRBV6-5	few	TRBJ2-4	CASNSPAGGLRAKNIQYF	TGTGCCAGCAATTCCCCCGCCGGGGGCCTTAGAGCCAAAAACATTCAGTACTTC
TRBD1	TRBV7-9	.	TRBJ2-5	CASSLGWTGKAQETQYF	TGTGCCAGCAGCTTAGGGTGGACAGGAAAAGCACAAGAGACCCAGTACTTC
TRBD1	TRBV30	.	TRBJ1-5	CAWNVQGLFRQPQHF	TGTGCCTGGAACGTACAGGGGTTATTCCGTCAGCCCCAGCATTTT
.	TRBV6-6	few	TRBJ1-1	CASNPTENTEAFF	TGTGCCAGCAACCCGACAGAGAACACTGAAGCTTTCTTT
.	TRBV27	few	TRBJ1-5	CASSLVGPNQPQHF	TGTGCCAGCAGTTTAGTAGGGCCCAATCAGCCCCAGCATTTT
.	TRBV20-1	few	TRBJ2-5	CSATGIGRETQYF	TGCAGTGCTACGGGGATCGGCAGGGAGACCCAGTACTTC
.	TRBV20-1	.	TRBJ2-2	CSARDFRARYANTGELFF	TGCAGTGCTAGAGATTTTCGCGCACGGTACGCGAACACCGGGGAGCTGTTTTTT
.	TRBV2	.	TRBJ1-5	CASSVTGLDNQPQHF	TGTGCCAGCAGTGTAACCGGGCTCGACAATCAGCCCCAGCATTTT
TRBD2	TRBV7-6	few	TRBJ2-3	CASSLRASGKSPDTQYF	TGTGCCAGCAGCTTACGGGCTAGCGGGAAGAGCCCAGATACGCAGTATTTT
.	TRBV5-1	few	TRBJ2-2	CASTLGRHTGELFF	TGCGCCAGCACCCTCGGACGGCACACCGGGGAGCTGTTTTTT
TRBD2	TRBV7-2	few	TRBJ2-7	CASSPIGLAGQTYEQYF	TGTGCCAGCAGCCCGATAGGACTAGCGGGTCAAACCTACGAGCAGTACTTC
TRBD1	TRBV12-3/TRBV12-4	.	TRBJ2-3	CASSLGQGFDTQYF	TGTGCCAGCAGTTTAGGACAGGGTTTTGATACGCAGTATTTT
.	TRBV20-1	.	TRBJ2-7	CSAAHKGPYEQYF	TGCAGTGCTGCCCACAAGGGACCCTACGAGCAGTACTTC
.	TRBV7-9	.	TRBJ1-1	CASSLSWAVNTEAFF	TGTGCCAGCAGCTTAAGTTGGGCGGTGAACACTGAAGCTTTCTTT
TRBD2	TRBV7-9	.	TRBJ2-1	CASSPVLAGGPLEQFF	TGTGCCAGCAGCCCCGTTCTAGCGGGGGGCCCCCTGGAGCAGTTCTTC
TRBD2	TRBV2	few	TRBJ2-1	CASSELAGWDEQFF	TGTGCCAGCAGTGAGTTAGCGGGGTGGGATGAGCAGTTCTTC
.	TRBV7-9	once	TRBJ2-7	CASSLSVLGAYEQYF	.
.	TRBV28	few	TRBJ1-5	CASSPWTASNQPQHF	TGTGCCAGCAGTCCTTGGACAGCTAGCAATCAGCCCCAGCATTTT
.	TRBV6-5	.	TRBJ2-3	CASRRTNTQYF	TGTGCCAGCAGGCGTACGAATACGCAGTATTTT
TRBD2	TRBV6-2/TRBV6-3	few	TRBJ2-1	CASSYSPGRRQFF	TGTGCCAGCAGTTACTCGCCCGGGAGGCGGCAGTTCTTC
.	TRBV29-1	many	TRBJ1-5	CSVGTGADQPQHF	TGCAGCGTGGGAACAGGAGCCGATCAGCCCCAGCATTTT